A single sample is the source of the 30 T cell receptor beta chains below, sequenced in a study of T cell responses to AZD1222 COVID-19 vaccine. Repertoires were generated with immunoSEQ multiplex PCR, while TCRdb's copy carries only in-frame clones and drops some. Found here are 150,000 to 180,000 clones, about 88% of them singletons; the top ten hold around 18%. This sample comprised peripheral blood, obtained on day 0 of AZD1222 vaccination. The receptors come from an adult in good health.

The CDR3 nucleotides are TGTGCCAGTAGTGTCCAAACTAGCGGGAGGGACACCGGGGAGCTGTTTTTT. It codes for CASSVQTSGRDTGELFF. V and J are TRBV19 and TRBJ2-2; 13 positions agree with TRBD2. The CDR3 extends over 17 amino acids. The trim removed 5 bases at V and 3 bases at J, leaving 6 bases unmatched. CDR1 is LNHDA, CDR2 SQIVND, per germline (reference sequence).

The chain employs TRBV9 and TRBJ2-1; 10 bases are shared with TRBD2. This CDR3 has 16 amino acids. CDR1 is SGDLS and CDR2 is YYNGEE in the germline V gene. With V trimmed by 3 bases and J by 7 bases, 10 bases remained unmatched. CDR3 in amino acids: CASSARLAGDLNEQFF. CDR3 nucleotides: TGTGCCAGCAGCGCCCGGCTAGCGGGAGATCTGAATGAGCAGTTCTTC.

Remarks on this clone: One end of the junction fails to match germline, which may point to a read error. J is TRBJ1-1 and V is TRBV5-1; D is unresolved. Germline CDR1 is SGHRS and CDR2 is YFSETQ. The CDR3 has 18 residues. DNA of the CDR3: TGCGCCAGCAGCCCCCCGCGGGCCCCAAGCATGGGGAACGCTGAAGCTTTCTTT. This translates into CASSPPRAPSMGNAEAFF.

The chain carries TRBV30 and TRBJ2-5; D gene unclear. The germline CDR1 and CDR2 sequences are GTSNPN and SVGIG (reference sequence). The V gene lost 0 bases and the J gene lost 5 bases, with 22 bases spanning the gap. This CDR3 is 17 amino acids long. CDR3 nucleotides: TGTGCCTGGAGTGTCCTGACGGGCCATTTGGTCCGGGAGACCCAGTACTTC. Its translation is CAWSVLTGHLVRETQYF.

The J gene is TRBJ1-5, the V gene TRBV4-2; the D gene is possibly TRBD1 (6 bases). Germline CDR1 reads LGHNA; CDR2 reads YNFKEQ. With 5 bases removed from V and 1 base from J, the gap between germline ends came to 12 bases. The CDR3 totals 15 residues. CDR3 in amino acids: CASSGGGGSNQPQHF. DNA for the CDR3: TGTGCCAGCAGCGGGGGCGGGGGCAGCAATCAGCCCCAGCATTTT.

The chain uses TRBV7-9 and TRBJ2-2; 8 bases align to TRBD1. Losses at the gene ends were 5 bases for V and 1 base for J; bases not matched to a gene: 6. Germline loops: CDR1 SEHNR, CDR2 FQNEAQ (reference sequence). This CDR3 has 16 amino acids. The CDR3 region has the DNA TGTGCCAGCAGCCCCTCGGGGACAGGGAACACCGGGGAGCTGTTTTTT. This translates into CASSPSGTGNTGELFF.

The chain couples TRBV9 to TRBJ2-1, with 7 positions matching TRBD2. This CDR3 has 14 amino acids. CDR1 SGDLS and CDR2 YYNGEE come from the germline V gene. V shed 2 bases and J 6 bases; nucleotides not matched to a gene: 5. The DNA of the CDR3 is TGTGCCAGCAGCGTCCTAGCGGCCCCCAATGAGCAGTTCTTC. It codes for CASSVLAAPNEQFF.

The J gene is TRBJ2-2, the V gene TRBV7-2; the D is unclear. Trimming stripped 5 bases from V and 4 bases from J, with 20 bases between. This CDR3 has 17 amino acids. From germline, CDR1 is SGHTA and CDR2 FQGNSA. The CDR3 region is CASSPSKGFFRTGELFF. CDR3 bases: TGTGCCAGCAGCCCTTCCAAGGGCTTTTTCCGCACCGGGGAGCTGTTTTTT.

The rearrangement uses TRBV28 and TRBJ2-1, with TRBD2 identical over 10 bases. Germline trimming cut 5 bases from V and 8 bases from J; bases unmatched to any gene: 9. Germline V gives CDR1 MDHEN, CDR2 SYDVKM. The CDR3 is made up of 15 amino acids. The CDR3 region has the DNA TGTGCCAGCAGTGGTGCTAGCGGGAGTAGGTATGAGCAGTTCTTC. Amino acids: CASSGASGSRYEQFF.

The chain couples TRBV5-1 to TRBJ1-2; D might be TRBD1 (5 bases). The germline V and J ends were trimmed by 4 bases and 0 bases, with 10 bases remaining between them. Germline V CDR1 and CDR2: SGHRS, YFSETQ. CDR3 length equals 14 residues. CDR3: CASSQGPANYGYTF. The CDR3 DNA reads TGCGCCAGCAGCCAGGGACCTGCTAACTATGGCTACACCTTC. The full variable domain, rest sourced from reference TRBV5-1 and TRBJ1-2, is KAGVTQTPRYLIKTRGQQVTLSCSPISGHRSVSWYQQTPGQGLQFLFEYFSETQRNKGNFPGRFSGRQFSNSRSEMNVSTLELGDSALYLCASSQGPANYGYTFGSGTRLTVV.

The CDR3, as DNA: TGTGCCAGCAGTATGACAGGGAGAGGGGGTGAAAAACTGTTTTTT. Its protein product is CASSMTGRGGEKLFF. The chain couples TRBV27 to TRBJ1-4; 7 bases agree with TRBD1. Losses at the gene ends were 5 bases for V and 7 bases for J; bases not matched to a gene: 10. Germline lookup yields CDR1 MNHEY and CDR2 SMNVEV (reference sequence). The CDR3 contains 15 residues.

The rearrangement uses TRBV4-3 and TRBJ1-5, with TRBD1 identical over 9 bases. J was trimmed by 5 bases and V by 0 bases; bases with no gene match: 23. Germline V lookup: CDR1 LGHNA, CDR2 YSLEER. The length of the CDR3 is 22 residues. The CDR3 spells CASSQDRGIASCWDREDQPQHF. The DNA of the CDR3 is TGCGCCAGCAGCCAAGACCGGGGGATCGCCAGTTGCTGGGACAGGGAGGATCAGCCCCAGCATTTT.

The chain links TRBV6-1 to TRBJ2-3; D remains ambiguous. Germline V CDR1 and CDR2: MNHNS, SASEGT. V was pared by 2 bases and J by 5 bases, with 5 bases between. This CDR3 contains 12 residues. The CDR3 nucleotides read TGTGCCAGCAGTGAATTGATAGATACGCAGTATTTT. Translation: CASSELIDTQYF.

The chain uses TRBV12-3 or TRBV12-4 and TRBJ1-1; TRBD1 aligns across 7 bases. The CDR3 loop spans 11 amino acids. Unmatched junction bases numbered 6, after V lost 5 bases and J lost 12 bases. The CDR3 protein is CASSPRDSTFF. In DNA form, the CDR3 reads TGTGCCAGCAGTCCCCGGGACAGCACTTTCTTT.

The V and J genes are TRBV4-1 and TRBJ1-6, with D hard to call. CDR3 length equals 13 residues. Trimming cost V 0 bases and J 7 bases, with 4 bases left between them. Per the germline V gene, CDR1 is MGHRA and CDR2 is YSYEKL. The CDR3, as DNA: TGCGCCAGCAGCCAAGAGAGGAATTCACCCCTCCACTTT. This encodes CASSQERNSPLHF.

The V gene is TRBV27, the J gene TRBJ1-1, with D perhaps matching TRBD1 (6 bases). The CDR3 runs to 12 residues. The V and J ends lost 8 bases and 12 bases respectively, with 19 bases between them. Germline V gene sequence: CDR1 MNHEY, CDR2 SMNVEV (reference sequence). CDR3 in amino acids: CASRSGTKETFF. Written as DNA, the CDR3 is TGTGCCAGCCGCTCCGGGACAAAAGAAACTTTCTTT.

The chain combines TRBV27 with TRBJ2-1; a weak D match, TRBD1 (5 bases). The germline CDR1 and CDR2 sequences are MNHEY and SMNVEV (reference sequence). V was clipped by 3 bases and J by 7 bases, with 22 bases between them. This CDR3 has 17 residues. CDR3 region: CASSLFPRAVGLNEQFF. In nucleotides, the CDR3 is TGTGCCAGCAGTTTGTTTCCCAGGGCGGTGGGATTGAATGAGCAGTTCTTC.

J is TRBJ1-2 and V is TRBV2; maybe TRBD1 (6 bases). CDR1 and CDR2 from the germline V gene are SNHLY and FYNNEI. Trimming took 5 bases from V and 4 from J, leaving 14 bases between them. This CDR3 spans 14 amino acids. CDR3 nucleotide sequence: TGTGCCAGCAGTCCGGGACAATCGGGCTATGGCTACACCTTC. Its protein product is CASSPGQSGYGYTF.

The CDR3 is CASSLTSGTLYF. In nucleotides, the CDR3 is TGTGCCAGCAGCTTAACCAGCGGTACCTTATACTTC. The chain carries TRBV7-9 and TRBJ2-5, with D perhaps TRBD2 (5 bases). This CDR3 spans 12 amino acids. V lost 2 bases and J 14 bases, leaving 15 bases between the germline ends. The V gene's germline CDR1 is SEHNR and CDR2 FQNEAQ (reference sequence).

The count of this clone is one. The chain carries TRBV5-1 and TRBJ1-5; 9 nucleotides align to TRBD1. V trimming: 0 bases; J trimming: 7 bases; junction bases outside the gene matches: 11. CDR3 length: 17 amino acids. Per germline, CDR1 SGHRS and CDR2 YFSETQ. CDR3 region: CASSLGPRTGDGQPQHF. In DNA, the CDR3 is TGCGCCAGCAGCTTGGGACCTAGGACAGGGGACGGGCAGCCCCAGCATTTT.

This clone was detected once. In DNA form, the CDR3 reads TGTGCCAGCAGACAGGGACACTCAGACCAGCCCCAGCATTTT. The encoded protein is CASRQGHSDQPQHF. This chain joins TRBV6-5 and TRBJ1-5, with a possible D match to TRBD1 (6 bases). The CDR3 spans 14 residues. With 6 bases removed from V and 7 bases from J, the gap between germline ends came to 16 bases. Germline V lookup: CDR1 MNHEY, CDR2 SVGAGI.

As concerns this clone: Other DNA sequences in the sample encode the same CDR3. This rearrangement joins TRBV11-3 to TRBJ2-7; 8 bases are a match to TRBD2. With V trimmed by 3 bases and J by 0 bases, 10 bases remained unmatched. The germline gives CDR1 SGHNT, CDR2 YENEEA. The CDR3 totals 17 residues. CDR3 coding DNA: TGTGCCAGCAGCTTTTTTCTGTCGAGCGGGAGCTCCTACGAGCAGTACTTC. The encoded protein is CASSFFLSSGSSYEQYF.

This clone was recorded once. The chain combines TRBV30 with TRBJ2-3, with D hard to call. V lost 1 base to trimming and J lost 2 bases, with 13 bases between them. CDR1 and CDR2 from the germline V gene are GTSNPN and SVGIG (reference sequence). This CDR3 comprises 15 residues. CDR3 amino acids: CAWSAPVGLTDTQYF. The CDR3 bases are TGTGCCTGGAGTGCCCCAGTGGGCCTCACAGATACGCAGTATTTT.

The rearrangement links TRBV11-2 to TRBJ2-1; TRBD1 aligns across 8 bases. The trim removed 0 bases at V and 8 bases at J, leaving 6 bases unmatched. The CDR3 has 15 residues. The germline V gene has CDR1 SGHAT and CDR2 FQNNGV. The DNA for the CDR3 is TGTGCCAGCAGCTTAGATACCGCAGGGGGCCATGAGCAGTTCTTC. It translates to CASSLDTAGGHEQFF.

The chain joins TRBV18 to TRBJ1-6, with TRBD1 matching 8 bases. Germline loops: CDR1 KGHSH, CDR2 LQKENI. The CDR3 spans 13 residues. With V trimmed by 8 bases and J by 6 bases, 3 bases remained unmatched. The CDR3 loop is CASTGQANSPLHF. CDR3 DNA: TGTGCCAGCACGGGACAGGCTAATTCACCCCTCCACTTT.

V and J are TRBV6-5 and TRBJ1-4; D unresolved. Germline lookup yields CDR1 MNHEY and CDR2 SVGAGI. The CDR3 loop spans 15 amino acids. V was cut by 4 bases and J by 4 bases, with 13 bases left in between. The CDR3 DNA reads TGTGCCAGCAGTTCCCCGACGTTTGGTAATGAAAAACTGTTTTTT. This sequence encodes CASSSPTFGNEKLFF.

The chain is built from TRBV19 and TRBJ1-3; 7 positions agree with TRBD1. The CDR3 runs 15 residues. V lost 1 base to trimming and J lost 0 bases; unmatched junction nucleotides: 0. Germline assignment: CDR1 LNHDA and CDR2 SQIVND (reference sequence). The CDR3 nucleotides are TGTGCCAGTAGTATAGGACAGGGCTCTGGAAACACCATATATTTT. It is translated as CASSIGQGSGNTIYF.

The chain joins TRBV29-1 to TRBJ1-1; D may be TRBD1 (5 bases). The germline V and J ends were trimmed by 7 bases and 11 bases, with 17 bases remaining between them. The CDR3 has 11 residues. Germline values: CDR1 SQVTM, CDR2 ANQGSEA. CDR3 sequence: CSAEEGFGAFF. The CDR3 DNA is TGCAGCGCTGAGGAGGGGTTCGGGGCTTTCTTT.

The chain couples TRBV6-6 to TRBJ1-2; D remains ambiguous. The CDR3 extends over 9 amino acids. V was cut by 9 bases and J by 8 bases, with 7 bases left in between. CDR1 is MNHNY, CDR2 SVGAGI, per germline (reference sequence). The CDR3 DNA sequence: TGTGCCAGTGGAGAAGGCTACACCTTC. This sequence encodes CASGEGYTF.

The J gene is TRBJ1-5, the V gene TRBV5-1, with a possible D match to TRBD1 (6 bases). The V gene's germline CDR1 is SGHRS and CDR2 YFSETQ. The CDR3 sequence is 13 residues long. Deletions cut 3 bases from V and 4 bases from J, with 8 bases between. DNA for the CDR3: TGCGCCAGCAGCTGGGACACAAATCAGCCCCAGCATTTT. Translating it yields CASSWDTNQPQHF. The entire variable domain, with the rest obtained from reference TRBV5-1 and TRBJ1-5, is as follows: KAGVTQTPRYLIKTRGQQVTLSCSPISGHRSVSWYQQTPGQGLQFLFEYFSETQRNKGNFPGRFSGRQFSNSRSEMNVSTLELGDSALYLCASSWDTNQPQHFGDGTRLSIL.